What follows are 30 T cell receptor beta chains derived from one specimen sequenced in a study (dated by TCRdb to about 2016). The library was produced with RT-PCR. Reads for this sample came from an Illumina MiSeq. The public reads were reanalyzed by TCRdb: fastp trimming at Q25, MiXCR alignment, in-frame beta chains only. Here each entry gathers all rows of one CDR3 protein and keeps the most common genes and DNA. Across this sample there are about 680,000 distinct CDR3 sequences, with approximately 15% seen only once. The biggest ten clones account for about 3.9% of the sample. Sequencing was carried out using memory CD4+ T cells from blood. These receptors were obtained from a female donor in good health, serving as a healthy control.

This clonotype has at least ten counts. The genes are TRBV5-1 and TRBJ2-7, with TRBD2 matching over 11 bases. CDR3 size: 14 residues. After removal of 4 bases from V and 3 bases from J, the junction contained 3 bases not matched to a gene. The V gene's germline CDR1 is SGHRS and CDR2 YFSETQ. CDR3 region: CASSAGTSGYEQYF. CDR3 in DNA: TGCGCCAGCAGCGCCGGGACTAGCGGCTACGAGCAGTACTTC.

DNA of the CDR3: TGTGCCAGCAGTGAGCATCCGGGGGTGGCGGAAGCTTTCTTT. This encodes CASSEHPGVAEAFF. The genes are TRBV2 and TRBJ1-1, with D tentatively TRBD1 (5 bases). The CDR3 is 14 amino acids. V was cut by 3 bases and J by 8 bases, with 16 bases left in between. The germline V gene has CDR1 SNHLY and CDR2 FYNNEI.

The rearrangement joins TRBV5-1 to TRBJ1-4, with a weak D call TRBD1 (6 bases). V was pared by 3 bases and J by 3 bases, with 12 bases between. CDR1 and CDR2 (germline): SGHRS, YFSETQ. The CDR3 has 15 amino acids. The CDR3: CASSSEGTSNEKLFF. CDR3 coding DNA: TGCGCCAGCAGCTCGGAGGGGACATCTAATGAAAAACTGTTTTTT.

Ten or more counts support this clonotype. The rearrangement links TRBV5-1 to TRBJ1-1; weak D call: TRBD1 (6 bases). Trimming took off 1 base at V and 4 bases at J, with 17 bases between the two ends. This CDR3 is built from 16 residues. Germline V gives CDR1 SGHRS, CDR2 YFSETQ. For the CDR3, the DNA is TGCGCCAGCAGCTTGCAGGGTGGGGGCTTGGGCACTGAAGCTTTCTTT. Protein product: CASSLQGGGLGTEAFF.

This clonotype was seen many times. CDR3: CASRDYNEQFF. The CDR3 bases are TGTGCCAGCAGAGACTACAATGAGCAGTTCTTC. The chain has TRBV12-3 or TRBV12-4 and TRBJ2-1; D is unresolved. The CDR3 is 11 amino acids. Trimming left V 6 bases short and J 3 bases short, with 3 bases between.

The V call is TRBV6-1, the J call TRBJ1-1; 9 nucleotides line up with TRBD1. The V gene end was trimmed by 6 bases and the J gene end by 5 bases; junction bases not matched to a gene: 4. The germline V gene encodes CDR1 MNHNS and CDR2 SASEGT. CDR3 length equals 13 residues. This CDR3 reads CASRWDRETEAFF. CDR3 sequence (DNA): TGTGCCAGCAGATGGGACAGGGAAACTGAAGCTTTCTTT.

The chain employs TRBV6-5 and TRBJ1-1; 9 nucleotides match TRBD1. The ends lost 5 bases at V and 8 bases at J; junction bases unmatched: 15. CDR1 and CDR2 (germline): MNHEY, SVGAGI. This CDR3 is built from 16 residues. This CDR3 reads CASSHQAPRTGAEAFF. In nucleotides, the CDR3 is TGTGCCAGCAGTCACCAAGCACCCCGGACAGGGGCCGAAGCTTTCTTT.

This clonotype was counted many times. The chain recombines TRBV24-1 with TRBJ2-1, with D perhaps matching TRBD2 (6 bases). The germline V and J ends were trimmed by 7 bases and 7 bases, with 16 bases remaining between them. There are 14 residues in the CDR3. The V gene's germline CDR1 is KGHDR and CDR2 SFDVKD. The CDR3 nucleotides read TGTGCCACCAGCGACTTTGGGGCGGGGAATGAGCAGTTCTTC. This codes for CATSDFGAGNEQFF.

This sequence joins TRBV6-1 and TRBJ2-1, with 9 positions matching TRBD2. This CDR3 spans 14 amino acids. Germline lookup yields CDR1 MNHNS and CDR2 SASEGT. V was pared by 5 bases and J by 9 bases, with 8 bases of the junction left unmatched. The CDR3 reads CASSPRLAVGEQFF. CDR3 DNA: TGTGCCAGCAGTCCTAGACTAGCGGTTGGTGAGCAGTTCTTC.

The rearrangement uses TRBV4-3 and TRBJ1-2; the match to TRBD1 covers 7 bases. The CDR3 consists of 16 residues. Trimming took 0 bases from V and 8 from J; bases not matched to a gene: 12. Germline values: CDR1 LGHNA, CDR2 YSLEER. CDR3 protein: CASSQDRAPTGEGYTF. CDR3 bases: TGCGCCAGCAGCCAAGACCGCGCCCCAACAGGGGAGGGCTACACCTTC.

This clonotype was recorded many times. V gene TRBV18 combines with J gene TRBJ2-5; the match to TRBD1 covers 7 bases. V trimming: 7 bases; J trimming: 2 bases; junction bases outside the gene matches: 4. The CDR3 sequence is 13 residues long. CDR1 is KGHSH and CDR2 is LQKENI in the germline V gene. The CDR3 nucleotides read TGTGCCAGCTGCAGGGGGACACAAGAGACCCAGTACTTC. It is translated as CASCRGTQETQYF.

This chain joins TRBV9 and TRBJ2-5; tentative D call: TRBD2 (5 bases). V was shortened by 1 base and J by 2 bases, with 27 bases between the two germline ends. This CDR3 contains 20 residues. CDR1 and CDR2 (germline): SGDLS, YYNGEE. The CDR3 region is CASSVKRQGLFWCWQETQYF. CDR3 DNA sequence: TGTGCCAGCAGCGTAAAACGCCAAGGACTTTTCTGGTGCTGGCAAGAGACCCAGTACTTC.

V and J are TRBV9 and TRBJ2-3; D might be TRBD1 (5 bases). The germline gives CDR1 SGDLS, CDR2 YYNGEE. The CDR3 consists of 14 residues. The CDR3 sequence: CASGQYLSTDTQYF. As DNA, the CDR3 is TGTGCTTCAGGGCAGTACCTTAGCACAGATACGCAGTATTTT.

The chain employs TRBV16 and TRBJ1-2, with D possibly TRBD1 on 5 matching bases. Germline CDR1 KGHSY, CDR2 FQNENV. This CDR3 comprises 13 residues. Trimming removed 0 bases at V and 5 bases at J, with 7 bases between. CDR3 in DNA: TGTGCCAGCAGCCAATCGAGGGGTTATGGCTACACCTTC. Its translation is CASSQSRGYGYTF.

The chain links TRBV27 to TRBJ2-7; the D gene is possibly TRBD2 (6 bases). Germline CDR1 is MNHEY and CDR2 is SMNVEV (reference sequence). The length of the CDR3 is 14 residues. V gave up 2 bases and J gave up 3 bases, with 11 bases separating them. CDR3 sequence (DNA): TGTGCCAGCAGTTTAGCCATGGGGGGCTACGAGCAGTACTTC. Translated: CASSLAMGGYEQYF.

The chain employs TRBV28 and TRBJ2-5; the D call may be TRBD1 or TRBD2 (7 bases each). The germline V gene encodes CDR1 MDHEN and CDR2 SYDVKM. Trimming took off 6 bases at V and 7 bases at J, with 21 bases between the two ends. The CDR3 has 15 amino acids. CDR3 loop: CASRSGDSFLGTQYF. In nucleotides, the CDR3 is TGTGCCAGCAGGAGCGGGGACAGTTTTCTTGGGACCCAGTACTTC.

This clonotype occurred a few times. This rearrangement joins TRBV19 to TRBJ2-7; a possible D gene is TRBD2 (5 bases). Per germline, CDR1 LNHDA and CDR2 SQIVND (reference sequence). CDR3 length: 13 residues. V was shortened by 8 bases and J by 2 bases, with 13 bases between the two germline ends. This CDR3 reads CASGRDLPYEQYF. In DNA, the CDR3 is TGTGCCAGTGGCCGGGATTTACCCTACGAGCAGTACTTC.

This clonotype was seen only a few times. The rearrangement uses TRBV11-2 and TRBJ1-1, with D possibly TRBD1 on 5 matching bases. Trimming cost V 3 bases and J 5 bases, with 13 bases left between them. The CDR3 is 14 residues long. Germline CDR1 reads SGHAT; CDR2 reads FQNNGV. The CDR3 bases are TGTGCCAGCAGCTTTACACAGGCTAAGACTGAAGCTTTCTTT. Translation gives CASSFTQAKTEAFF.

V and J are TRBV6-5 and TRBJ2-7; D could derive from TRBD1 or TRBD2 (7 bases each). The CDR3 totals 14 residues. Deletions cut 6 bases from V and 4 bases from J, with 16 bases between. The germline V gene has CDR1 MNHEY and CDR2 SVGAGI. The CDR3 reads CASRTRQGGYEQYF. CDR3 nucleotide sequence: TGTGCCAGCAGGACACGACAGGGAGGGTACGAGCAGTACTTC.

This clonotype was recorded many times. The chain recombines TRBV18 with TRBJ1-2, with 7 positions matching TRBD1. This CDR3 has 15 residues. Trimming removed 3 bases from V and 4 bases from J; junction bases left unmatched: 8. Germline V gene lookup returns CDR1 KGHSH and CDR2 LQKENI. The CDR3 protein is CASSPSTGPGYGYTF. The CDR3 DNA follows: TGTGCCAGCTCACCCTCGACAGGGCCTGGCTATGGCTACACCTTC.

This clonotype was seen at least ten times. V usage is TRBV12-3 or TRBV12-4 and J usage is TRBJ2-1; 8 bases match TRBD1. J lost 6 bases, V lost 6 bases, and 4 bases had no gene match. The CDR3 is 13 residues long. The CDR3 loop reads CASSRTGSNEQFF. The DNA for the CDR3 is TGTGCCAGCAGCCGGACAGGGAGCAATGAGCAGTTCTTC.

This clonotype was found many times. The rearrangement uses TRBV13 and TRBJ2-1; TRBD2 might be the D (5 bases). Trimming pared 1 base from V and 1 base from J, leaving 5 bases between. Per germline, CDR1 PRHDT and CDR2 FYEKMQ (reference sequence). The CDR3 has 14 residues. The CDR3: CASSLVASYNEQFF. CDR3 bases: TGTGCCAGCAGCTTAGTAGCGTCCTACAATGAGCAGTTCTTC.

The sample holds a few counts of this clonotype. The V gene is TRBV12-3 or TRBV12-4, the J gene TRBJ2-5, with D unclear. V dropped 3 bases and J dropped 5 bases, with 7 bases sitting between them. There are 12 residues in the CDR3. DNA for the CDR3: TGTGCCAGCAGTTTTTCGTTGGAGACCCAGTACTTC. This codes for CASSFSLETQYF.

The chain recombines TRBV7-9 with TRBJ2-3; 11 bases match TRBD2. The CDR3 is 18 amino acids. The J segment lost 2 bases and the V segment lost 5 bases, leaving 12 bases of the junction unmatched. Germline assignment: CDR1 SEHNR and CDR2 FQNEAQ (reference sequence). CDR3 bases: TGTGCCAGCAGCCCCGGGAGGGCTAGCGGGGGGCACACAGATACGCAGTATTTT. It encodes CASSPGRASGGHTDTQYF.

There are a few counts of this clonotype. CDR3 loop: CASSWGQGSQPQHF. Here the CDR3 DNA reads TGTGCCAGCAGTTGGGGACAGGGAAGTCAGCCCCAGCATTTT. V usage is TRBV6-1 and J usage is TRBJ1-5, with 9 bases lining up with TRBD1. V lost 5 bases and J lost 6; bases outside the gene matches: 5. The germline V gene has CDR1 MNHNS and CDR2 SASEGT. The length of the CDR3 is 14 residues.

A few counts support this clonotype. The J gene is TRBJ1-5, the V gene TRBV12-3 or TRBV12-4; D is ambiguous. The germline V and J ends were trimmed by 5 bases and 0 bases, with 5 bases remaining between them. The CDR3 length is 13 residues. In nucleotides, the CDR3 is TGTGCCAGCAGTCTACATAGCAATCAGCCCCAGCATTTT. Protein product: CASSLHSNQPQHF.

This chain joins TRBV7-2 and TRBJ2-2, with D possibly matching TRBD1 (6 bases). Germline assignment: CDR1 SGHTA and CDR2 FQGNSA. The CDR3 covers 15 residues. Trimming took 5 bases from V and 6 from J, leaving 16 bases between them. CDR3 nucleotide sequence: TGTGCCAGCAGCCTACCGGGACAAAAGGCCGGGGAGCTGTTTTTT. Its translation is CASSLPGQKAGELFF.

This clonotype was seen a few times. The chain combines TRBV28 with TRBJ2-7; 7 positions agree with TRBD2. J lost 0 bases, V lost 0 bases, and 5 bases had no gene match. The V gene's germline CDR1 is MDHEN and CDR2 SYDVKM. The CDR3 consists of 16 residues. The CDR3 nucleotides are TGTGCCAGCAGTTTATGGTTGCGGGAGAGCTCCTACGAGCAGTACTTC. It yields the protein CASSLWLRESSYEQYF.

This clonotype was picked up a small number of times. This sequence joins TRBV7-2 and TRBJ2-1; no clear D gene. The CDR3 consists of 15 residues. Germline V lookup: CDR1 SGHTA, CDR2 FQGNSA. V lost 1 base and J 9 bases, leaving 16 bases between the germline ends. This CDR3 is CASSLVRGYESEQFF. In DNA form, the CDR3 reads TGTGCCAGCAGCTTAGTTCGAGGTTACGAAAGTGAGCAGTTCTTC.

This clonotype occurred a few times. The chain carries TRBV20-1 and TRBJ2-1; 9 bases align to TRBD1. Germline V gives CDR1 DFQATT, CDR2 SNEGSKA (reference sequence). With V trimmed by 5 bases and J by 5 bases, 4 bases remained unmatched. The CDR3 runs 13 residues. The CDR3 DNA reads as TGCAGTGCTGTTGGGACAGGGCACAATGAGCAGTTCTTC. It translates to CSAVGTGHNEQFF.